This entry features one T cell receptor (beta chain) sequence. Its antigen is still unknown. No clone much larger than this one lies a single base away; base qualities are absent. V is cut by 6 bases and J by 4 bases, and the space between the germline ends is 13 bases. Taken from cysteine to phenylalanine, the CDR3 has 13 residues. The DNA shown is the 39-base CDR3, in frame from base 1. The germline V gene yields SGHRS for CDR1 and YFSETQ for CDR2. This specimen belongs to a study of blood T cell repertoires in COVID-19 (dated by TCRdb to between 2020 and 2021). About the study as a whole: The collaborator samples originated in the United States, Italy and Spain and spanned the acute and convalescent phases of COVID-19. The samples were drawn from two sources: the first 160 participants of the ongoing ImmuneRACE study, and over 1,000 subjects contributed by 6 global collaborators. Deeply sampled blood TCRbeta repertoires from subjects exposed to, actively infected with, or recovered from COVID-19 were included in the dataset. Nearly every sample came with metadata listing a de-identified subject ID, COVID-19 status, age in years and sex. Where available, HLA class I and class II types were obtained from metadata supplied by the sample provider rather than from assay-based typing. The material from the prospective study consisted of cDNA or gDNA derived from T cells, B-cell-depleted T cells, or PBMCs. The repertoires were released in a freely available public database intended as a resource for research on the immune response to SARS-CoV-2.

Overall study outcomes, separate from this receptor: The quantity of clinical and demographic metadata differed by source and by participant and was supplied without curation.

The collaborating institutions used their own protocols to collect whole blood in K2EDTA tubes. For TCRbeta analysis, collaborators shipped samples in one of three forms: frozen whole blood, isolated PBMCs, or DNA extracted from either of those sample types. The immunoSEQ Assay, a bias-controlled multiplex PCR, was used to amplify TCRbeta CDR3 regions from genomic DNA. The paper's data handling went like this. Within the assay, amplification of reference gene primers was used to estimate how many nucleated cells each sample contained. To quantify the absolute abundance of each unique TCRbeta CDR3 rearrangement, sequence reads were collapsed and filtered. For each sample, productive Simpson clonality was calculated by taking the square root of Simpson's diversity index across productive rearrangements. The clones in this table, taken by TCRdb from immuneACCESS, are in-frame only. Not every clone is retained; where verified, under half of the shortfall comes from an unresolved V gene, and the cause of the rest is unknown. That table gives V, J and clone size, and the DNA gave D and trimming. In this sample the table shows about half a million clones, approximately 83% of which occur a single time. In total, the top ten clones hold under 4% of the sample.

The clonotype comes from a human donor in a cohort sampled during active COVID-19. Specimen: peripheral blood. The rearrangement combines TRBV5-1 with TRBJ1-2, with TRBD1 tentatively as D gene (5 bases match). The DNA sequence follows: TGCGCCAGCACTGGGGACTCGGGCTATGGCTACACCTTC. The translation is CASTGDSGYGYTF.